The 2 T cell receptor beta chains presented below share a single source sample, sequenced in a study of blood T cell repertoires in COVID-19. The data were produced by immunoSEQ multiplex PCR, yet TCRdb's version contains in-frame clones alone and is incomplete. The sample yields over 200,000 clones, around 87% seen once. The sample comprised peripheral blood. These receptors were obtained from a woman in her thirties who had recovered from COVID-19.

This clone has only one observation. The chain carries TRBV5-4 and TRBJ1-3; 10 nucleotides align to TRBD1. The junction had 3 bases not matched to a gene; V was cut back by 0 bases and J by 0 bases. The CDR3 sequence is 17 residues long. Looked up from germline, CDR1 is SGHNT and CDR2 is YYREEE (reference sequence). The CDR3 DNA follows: TGTGCCAGCAGCTTGGGGACAGGGGGAGCCTCTGGAAACACCATATATTTT. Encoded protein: CASSLGTGGASGNTIYF.

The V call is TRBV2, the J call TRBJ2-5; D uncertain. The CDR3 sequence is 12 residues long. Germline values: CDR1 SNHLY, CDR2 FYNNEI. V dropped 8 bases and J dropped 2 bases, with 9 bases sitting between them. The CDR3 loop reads CASSPGQETQYF. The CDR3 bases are TGTGCCAGCTCCCCGGGTCAAGAGACCCAGTACTTC.